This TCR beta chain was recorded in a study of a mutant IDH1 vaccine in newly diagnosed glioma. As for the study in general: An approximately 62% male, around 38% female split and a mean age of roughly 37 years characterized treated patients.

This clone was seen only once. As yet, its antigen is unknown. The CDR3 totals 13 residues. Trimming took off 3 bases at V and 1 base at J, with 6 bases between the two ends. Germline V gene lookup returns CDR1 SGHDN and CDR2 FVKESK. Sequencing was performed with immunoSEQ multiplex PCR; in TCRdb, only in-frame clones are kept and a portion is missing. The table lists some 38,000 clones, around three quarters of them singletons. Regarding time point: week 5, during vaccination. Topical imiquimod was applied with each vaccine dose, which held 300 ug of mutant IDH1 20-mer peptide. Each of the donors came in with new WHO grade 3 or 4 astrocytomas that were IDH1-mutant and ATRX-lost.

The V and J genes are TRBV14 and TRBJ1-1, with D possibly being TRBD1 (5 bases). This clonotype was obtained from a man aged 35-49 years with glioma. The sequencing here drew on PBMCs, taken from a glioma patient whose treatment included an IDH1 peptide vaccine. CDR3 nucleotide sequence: TGTGCCAGCAGCCAGGGGACGAACACTGAAGCTTTCTTT. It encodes CASSQGTNTEAFF.